Sequencing of this T cell receptor (beta chain) was carried out in a study of vaccination and CD4 T cells after COVID-19. Overall study: Control cultures, each given a CEFX pool, an HIV-1 Nef pool, or no peptide, were included.

The time point was: late sampling 161 to 241 days after vaccination in a few convalescent patients. Treatment given: approximately nine-day PBMC culture with coronavirus spike peptide pools or control peptides (ViraFEST assay). Following culture for around 10 days, CD4+ T cells were isolated by negative selection. The CDR3 sequence is 13 residues long. In germline, CDR1 is DFQATT, CDR2 SNEGSKA (reference sequence). V shed 6 bases, J shed 5 bases, and the junction held 6 bases outside the gene matches. Sequence data for DNA of cultured CD4+ T cells were generated by the Oncomine TCR Beta short-read assay. TCRdb re-analysed the PCR reads in MiXCR, keeping a single row per CDR3 protein. In the table there are over 15,000 distinct CDR3 sequences, about 45% of which are singletons. A note on this clonotype: The antigen is unknown.

The source was CD4+ T cells from blood, cultured in vitro, collected about 7 months after SARS-CoV-2 vaccination. The sequence came from a human donor who had recovered from COVID-19. The V gene is TRBV20-1, the J gene TRBJ2-5; 10 nucleotides line up with TRBD1. Written as DNA, the CDR3 is TGCAGTGCCCCGGACAGGGGGAGGGAGACCCAGTACTTC. This sequence encodes CSAPDRGRETQYF.